One and the same sample provided the 19 T cell receptor beta chains below, sequenced in a study of cytomegalovirus exposure and HLA in healthy donors. PCR primers comprised 60 Vbeta and 13 Jbeta primers. Here immunoSEQ multiplex PCR was the method, and the copy in TCRdb shows in-frame clones only, minus some. The sample holds roughly 190,000 clones, about 87% seen once. The sequenced material came from PBMCs. These receptors originate from a man aged 25 to 40 in good health and CMV-seronegative.

V gene TRBV6-4 combines with J gene TRBJ1-2; 9 bases are shared with TRBD1. Looked up from germline, CDR1 is MRHNA and CDR2 is SNTAGT. Trimming removed 5 bases from V and 1 base from J; junction bases left unmatched: 8. CDR3 length equals 16 residues. Here the CDR3 reads CASSPAGQGFNYGYTF. The DNA for the CDR3 is TGTGCCAGCAGTCCGGCGGGACAGGGATTTAACTATGGCTACACCTTC.

This rearrangement joins TRBV19 to TRBJ1-4; 7 bases align to TRBD1. The CDR3 runs to 13 residues. Germline V lookup: CDR1 LNHDA, CDR2 SQIVND (reference sequence). With V trimmed by 5 bases and J by 7 bases, 4 bases remained unmatched. DNA for the CDR3: TGTGCCAGTAGTGCGACAGGGTTTGAAAAACTGTTTTTT. Translation gives CASSATGFEKLFF.

This chain connects TRBV28 to TRBJ2-5, with 7 bases matching TRBD1. The CDR3 loop spans 14 amino acids. J was trimmed by 3 bases and V by 6 bases; bases with no gene match: 7. CDR1 and CDR2 from the germline V gene are MDHEN and SYDVKM. The chain's CDR3 is CASRGTASKETQYF. CDR3 in DNA: TGTGCCAGCAGGGGGACAGCGAGCAAAGAGACCCAGTACTTC.

The chain carries TRBV15 and TRBJ1-5; a possible D gene is TRBD1 (6 bases). Trimming left V 7 bases short and J 0 bases short, with 10 bases between. The CDR3 has 14 residues. Germline CDR1 reads LNHNV; CDR2 reads YYDKDF (reference sequence). The CDR3 region is CATTTGYSNQPQHF. The CDR3 DNA reads as TGTGCCACCACCACAGGGTATAGCAATCAGCCCCAGCATTTT.

This sequence joins TRBV6-1 and TRBJ2-3, with a possible D match to TRBD2 (5 bases). Germline V CDR1 and CDR2: MNHNS, SASEGT. The CDR3 spans 15 residues. V lost 7 bases and J 0 bases, leaving 14 bases between the germline ends. CDR3 residues: CASNRLAPSTDTQYF. The CDR3 nucleotides are TGTGCCAGCAATAGGTTAGCGCCTAGCACAGATACGCAGTATTTT.

The chain has TRBV28 and TRBJ2-3; TRBD2 matches at 7 bases. Losses at the gene ends were 8 bases for V and 5 bases for J; bases not matched to a gene: 10. The germline gives CDR1 MDHEN, CDR2 SYDVKM. CDR3 length: 14 residues. CDR3 sequence: CASDQAGSVDTQYF. In DNA form, the CDR3 reads TGTGCCAGCGATCAAGCGGGGAGCGTAGATACGCAGTATTTT. Looking up the rest from reference TRBV28 and TRBJ2-3 gives the full variable domain: DVKVTQSSRYLVKRTGEKVFLECVQDMDHENMFWYRQDPGLGLRLIYFSYDVKMKEKGDIPEGYSVSREKKERFSLILESASTNQTSMYLCASDQAGSVDTQYFGPGTRLTVL.

The V gene is TRBV6-6, the J gene TRBJ2-1; 12 bases are shared with TRBD1. Trimming cost V 0 bases and J 8 bases; bases outside gene matches: 5. The germline gives CDR1 MNHNY, CDR2 SVGAGI (reference sequence). The CDR3 contains 16 residues. The CDR3 sequence is CASSYSGGQGAYEQFF. The DNA for the CDR3 is TGTGCCAGCAGTTACTCGGGGGGACAGGGGGCATATGAGCAGTTCTTC.

The chain carries TRBV12-5 and TRBJ2-3; D perhaps matches TRBD2 (5 bases). CDR3 length: 14 amino acids. The ends were cut back, 6 bases at V and 6 bases at J, with 16 bases in the middle. The germline V gene has CDR1 LGHNT and CDR2 FRNRAP. Written as DNA, the CDR3 is TGTGCTAGTGGCCGTGGACTGCCTCAGGATACGCAGTATTTT. Translated, it gives CASGRGLPQDTQYF.

The chain joins TRBV7-9 to TRBJ2-7; 9 nucleotides align to TRBD1. The CDR3 extends over 14 amino acids. Germline V gene data show CDR1 as SEHNR and CDR2 as FQNEAQ (reference sequence). V dropped 5 bases and J dropped 6; count of bases not matched to a gene: 8. CDR3 in amino acids: CASSPRDRVFEQYF. CDR3 DNA sequence: TGTGCCAGCAGCCCGCGGGACAGGGTGTTCGAGCAGTACTTC.

The rearrangement joins TRBV4-2 to TRBJ1-5; no reliable D call. The CDR3 contains 15 residues. V lost 4 bases, J lost 4 bases, and 14 bases lay in between. CDR1 is LGHNA, CDR2 YNFKEQ, per germline. CDR3 sequence reads: CASSPSVTGNQPQHF. For the CDR3, the DNA is TGTGCCAGCAGCCCGAGCGTGACGGGGAATCAGCCCCAGCATTTT.

The CDR3 region is CASRRQVNSYEQYF. The CDR3 DNA is TGTGCCAGCAGGCGACAGGTCAACTCCTACGAGCAGTACTTC. The V and J genes are TRBV6-5 and TRBJ2-7; possibly TRBD1 for D (6 bases). CDR1 is MNHEY, CDR2 SVGAGI, per germline. The CDR3 runs to 14 residues. Trimming shortened V by 6 bases and J by 0 bases, and 12 bases separated the two germline ends.

The J gene is TRBJ2-2, the V gene TRBV9, with 8 bases identical to TRBD1. From germline, CDR1 is SGDLS and CDR2 YYNGEE. After removal of 7 bases from V and 6 bases from J, the junction contained 8 bases not matched to a gene. The length of the CDR3 is 14 residues. The CDR3 reads CASRTQGVAGELFF. CDR3 nucleotides: TGTGCCAGCCGCACACAGGGGGTGGCCGGGGAGCTGTTTTTT.

The rearrangement links TRBV7-8 to TRBJ2-1; 8 nucleotides agree with TRBD1. The germline CDR1 and CDR2 sequences are SGHVS and FQNEAQ. This CDR3 is built from 15 residues. The V gene end was trimmed by 3 bases and the J gene end by 4 bases; junction bases not matched to a gene: 5. In nucleotides, the CDR3 is TGTGCCAGCAGCTTCGACAGGGGTGGGTACAATGAGCAGTTCTTC. It yields the protein CASSFDRGGYNEQFF.

The J gene is TRBJ2-7, the V gene TRBV5-6; TRBD2 is a possible D gene (5 bases). The CDR3 spans 13 residues. Germline V gene lookup returns CDR1 SGHDT and CDR2 YYEEEE. V was clipped by 3 bases and J by 4 bases, with 11 bases between them. The CDR3 DNA reads as TGTGCCAGCAGCTCGACCTCGGGATACGAGCAGTACTTC. Its protein product is CASSSTSGYEQYF.

The chain employs TRBV4-3 and TRBJ2-3, with 9 positions matching TRBD2. Germline V lookup: CDR1 LGHNA, CDR2 YSLEER. This CDR3 spans 20 amino acids. Trimming cost V 0 bases and J 2 bases; bases outside gene matches: 15. CDR3 loop: CASSQDMGLAPDFPTDTQYF. As DNA, the CDR3 is TGCGCCAGCAGCCAAGATATGGGACTAGCTCCCGACTTTCCCACAGATACGCAGTATTTT.

The chain is built from TRBV5-1 and TRBJ1-2; TRBD1 matches 8 bases. The CDR3 consists of 14 residues. V lost 0 bases to trimming and J lost 4 bases; unmatched junction nucleotides: 2. Per germline, CDR1 SGHRS and CDR2 YFSETQ. CDR3 bases: TGCGCCAGCAGCTTGGCGGGACAGGTCTATGGCTACACCTTC. It is translated as CASSLAGQVYGYTF. The complete variable domain, with remaining parts taken from reference TRBV5-1 and TRBJ1-2, reads KAGVTQTPRYLIKTRGQQVTLSCSPISGHRSVSWYQQTPGQGLQFLFEYFSETQRNKGNFPGRFSGRQFSNSRSEMNVSTLELGDSALYLCASSLAGQVYGYTFGSGTRLTVV.

This clone was seen a single time. This rearrangement joins TRBV19 to TRBJ2-7, with D perhaps matching TRBD1 (6 bases). This CDR3 spans 15 amino acids. Germline V CDR1 and CDR2: LNHDA, SQIVND (reference sequence). V lost 1 base and J lost 4, with 14 bases in between. CDR3 in amino acids: CASSIVGQGNYEQYF. The CDR3 region has the DNA TGTGCCAGTAGTATAGTCGGGCAGGGGAATTACGAGCAGTACTTC.

The chain has TRBV6-5 and TRBJ1-6; the D is unclear. Trimming took 6 bases from V and 6 from J, leaving 15 bases between them. Germline values: CDR1 MNHEY, CDR2 SVGAGI. The CDR3 runs 15 residues. In DNA form, the CDR3 reads TGTGCCAGCAGCCCCGCGCGGAGGGTTAATTCACCCCTCCACTTT. It is translated as CASSPARRVNSPLHF.

The chain combines TRBV27 with TRBJ2-5, with 7 bases lining up with TRBD1. This CDR3 has 13 amino acids. V shed 8 bases, J shed 4 bases, and the junction held 7 bases outside the gene matches. In germline, CDR1 is MNHEY, CDR2 SMNVEV (reference sequence). In DNA, the CDR3 is TGTGCCAGCCGTGACAGGGTACGAGAGACCCAGTACTTC. It codes for CASRDRVRETQYF.